This section outlines one T cell receptor beta chain sequence together with its context. The antigen remains unidentified. The junction differs from germline at one of its ends, possibly a read error. For the second PCR, which ran for 7 to 11 cycles, a sample-barcoded 5' primer and a J-beta primer mix were used. A 12-random-nucleotide template-switch adaptor tagged each cDNA molecule. TCRdb analysed the 5' RACE reads with MiXCR anew, one entry per CDR3 protein. The profile shows roughly 2 million distinct CDR3 sequences, about 50% of them singletons. The source of the sample is a study of blood T cells in healthy people across ages. CDR1 MDHEN and CDR2 SYDVKM come from the germline V gene. The CDR3 covers 15 residues. Study findings and constraints: A strong correlation was found between TCR beta diversity and the percentage of naive T cells.

Per-sample PBMC isolation yielded at least 6.5 million cells. Sequencing input: blood. This TCR was sampled from a woman in her 40s in good health. The rearrangement links TRBV28 to TRBJ1-4; no definite D call. The CDR3 nucleotides are TGTGCCAGCAGTTCCACCGAGGCCTCCAATGAGAAACTGTTTTTT. Translated: CASSSTEASNEKLFF.